Sequencing of this TCR beta chain was carried out in a study of blood T cell repertoires in COVID-19. Across the whole study: Samples taken during acute and convalescent COVID-19 were collected in the United States, Italy and Spain. Sources were T cells, B-cell-depleted T cells, or PBMCs; the material itself was cDNA or gDNA.

Authors' analysis steps: The assay estimated nucleated cells by amplifying reference gene primers. The method was immunoSEQ multiplex PCR; TCRdb's version includes in-frame clones alone and lacks a portion of them. For V, J and clone size, that table is used; D and trimming come from the DNA. This table holds roughly 120,000 clones, 65% to 90% found once. The sequenced sample was peripheral blood. The TCR was taken from a woman aged 55-75 years with acute or convalescent COVID-19.

This CDR3 is CASSTWGGKAQHF. The CDR3 DNA sequence: TGTGCCAGCAGTACTTGGGGGGGGAAGGCCCAGCATTTT. This chain joins TRBV27 and TRBJ1-5; perhaps TRBD1 as D (5 bases). The V end lost 5 bases, the J end lost 11 bases, and 16 bases lay between the germline ends. Germline CDR1 is MNHEY and CDR2 is SMNVEV (reference sequence). The CDR3 has 13 amino acids.